This record looks at one TCR beta chain sequence and its context. Recruited during active infection, patients (from Seattle) were subsequently followed longitudinally. Only in-frame clones appear in the TCRdb table, and some are missing; sequencing was by immunoSEQ multiplex PCR. The data show just under 60,000 clones, roughly four fifths seen once. Trimming left V 7 bases short and J 1 base short, with 16 bases between. Looked up from germline, CDR1 is MNHEY and CDR2 is SVGAGI. The CDR3 covers 15 residues. These data originate in a study of blood T cell repertoires in COVID-19. Study-level background: Sites across the United States, Italy and Spain contributed samples from acute and convalescent COVID-19. The cDNA or gDNA used as material had been derived from T cells, B-cell-depleted T cells, or PBMCs.

Sequenced: peripheral blood. This TCR was recovered from a man of 80 years or more with COVID-19, enrolled during active disease. V is TRBV6-5 and J is TRBJ1-1, with D possibly TRBD1 on 6 matching bases. CDR3 protein: CASNRLGGANTEAFF. The CDR3, as DNA: TGTGCCAGCAACCGTTTAGGGGGGGCGAACACTGAAGCTTTCTTT.